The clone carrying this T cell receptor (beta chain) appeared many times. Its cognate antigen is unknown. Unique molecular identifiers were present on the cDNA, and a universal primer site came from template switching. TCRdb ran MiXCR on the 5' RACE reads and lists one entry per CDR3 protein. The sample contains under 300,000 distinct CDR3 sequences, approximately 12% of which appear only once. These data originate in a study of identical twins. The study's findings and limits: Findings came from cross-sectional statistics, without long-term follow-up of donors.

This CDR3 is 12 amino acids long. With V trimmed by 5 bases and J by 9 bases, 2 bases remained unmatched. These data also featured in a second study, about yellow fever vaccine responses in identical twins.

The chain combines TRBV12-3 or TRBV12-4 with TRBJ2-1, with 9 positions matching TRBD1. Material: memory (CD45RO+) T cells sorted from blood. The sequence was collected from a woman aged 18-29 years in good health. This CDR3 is CASSVTGGEQFF. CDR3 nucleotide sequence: TGTGCCAGCAGTGTGACAGGGGGTGAGCAGTTCTTC.